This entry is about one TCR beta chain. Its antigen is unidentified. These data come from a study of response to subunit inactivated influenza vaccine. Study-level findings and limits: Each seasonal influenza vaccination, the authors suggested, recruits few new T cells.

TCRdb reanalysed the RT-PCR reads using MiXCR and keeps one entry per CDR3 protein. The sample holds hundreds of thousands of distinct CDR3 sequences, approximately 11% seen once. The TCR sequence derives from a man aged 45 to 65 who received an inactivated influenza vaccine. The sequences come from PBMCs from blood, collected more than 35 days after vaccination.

CDR3 sequence reads: CSAPGQGAGEAFF. The CDR3 region has the DNA TGCAGTGCCCCGGGACAGGGGGCGGGGGAAGCTTTCTTT. The chain carries TRBV20-1 and TRBJ1-1, with 12 bases fitting TRBD1. Germline V lookup: CDR1 DFQATT, CDR2 SNEGSKA (reference sequence). CDR3 length: 13 residues. The ends lost 6 bases at V and 8 bases at J; junction bases unmatched: 7.